This T cell receptor beta chain derives from a study of cytomegalovirus exposure and HLA in healthy donors. This CDR3 is 14 amino acids long. The germline V gene encodes CDR1 SGHTA and CDR2 FQGTGA. The V end was cut by 2 bases, the J end by 4 bases, with 10 bases between. Study-level results: After further analysis at a later stage, 16,951 TCR beta sequences were associated with HLA alleles at 0.05 false discovery rate. According to reports, the classifier identified cytomegalovirus status with high specificity and sensitivity. Altogether, some 160 TCR beta chains were recorded as cytomegalovirus-associated. Sequencing depth roughly uniform across donors was assumed in presence/absence analyses.

On this clone: What it binds is unknown.

60 Vbeta and 13 Jbeta primers were used in PCR. Assay: immunoSEQ multiplex PCR; the TCRdb copy retains only in-frame clones and omits some. Its table lists about 88,000 clones. Material: PBMCs. The rearrangement uses TRBV7-3 and TRBJ2-3, with D possibly matching TRBD1 (5 bases). This sequence was found in a girl aged 10 to 17 in good health and CMV-seropositive. Written as DNA, the CDR3 is TGTGCCAGCAGCTTATTTGACAGTTCAGATACGCAGTATTTT. Residues: CASSLFDSSDTQYF.